This is a list of T cell receptor beta chains from one sample in a study of blood T cell repertoires in COVID-19. The repertoire was sequenced with immunoSEQ multiplex PCR; TCRdb's copy has only in-frame clones and lacks some. The repertoire holds some 150,000 clones, with approximately 82% as singletons. The source material was peripheral blood. Every receptor here comes from a woman in her forties or fifties in a cohort sampled during active or convalescent COVID-19. CDR3s include the opening cysteine and the closing phenylalanine or tryptophan. D genes are given only for firm matches. The size entry is marked missing in some rows and otherwise reads once, few, many or a size class.

v_gene: TRBV3-1/TRBV3-2; abundance: few; j_gene: TRBJ2-7; d_gene: NA; CDR3nt: TGTGCCAGCAGCCAAAACAATTACGAGCAGTACTTC; CDR3aa: CASSQNNYEQYF
v_gene: TRBV6-5; abundance: NA; j_gene: TRBJ2-3; d_gene: NA; CDR3nt: TGTGCCAGCAGGTATAGCGGAAGGACAGATACGCAGTATTTT; CDR3aa: CASRYSGRTDTQYF
v_gene: TRBV10-1; abundance: NA; j_gene: TRBJ1-5; d_gene: NA; CDR3nt: TGCGCCAGCAGGGATTGGGACAAAAGACCTAATCAGCCCCAGCATTTT; CDR3aa: CASRDWDKRPNQPQHF
v_gene: TRBV5-4; abundance: NA; j_gene: TRBJ1-3; d_gene: NA; CDR3nt: TGTGCCAGCAGCTTGCTAGAGCGAAACACCATATATTTT; CDR3aa: CASSLLERNTIYF
v_gene: TRBV7-9; abundance: NA; j_gene: TRBJ2-1; d_gene: NA; CDR3nt: TGTGCCAGCAGCTTATCTTTTAGCAATGAGCAGTTCTTC; CDR3aa: CASSLSFSNEQFF
v_gene: TRBV6-5; abundance: NA; j_gene: TRBJ1-2; d_gene: NA; CDR3nt: TGTGCCAGCAGTTTGTCAGGGAGGTATGGCTACACCTTC; CDR3aa: CASSLSGRYGYTF
v_gene: TRBV7-9; abundance: NA; j_gene: TRBJ2-7; d_gene: TRBD2; CDR3nt: TGTGCCAGCAGCAAAATGCCGGGACTAGCGGGGTACGAGCAGTACTTC; CDR3aa: CASSKMPGLAGYEQYF
v_gene: TRBV5-1; abundance: NA; j_gene: TRBJ2-6; d_gene: TRBD1; CDR3nt: TGCGCCAGCAGCCGGACAGGGACGATTAGATCTGGGGCCAACGTCCTGACTTTC; CDR3aa: CASSRTGTIRSGANVLTF
v_gene: TRBV7-9; abundance: NA; j_gene: TRBJ1-1; d_gene: NA; CDR3nt: TGTGCCAGCAGCTTATTTAACGGTGACACTGAAGCTTTCTTT; CDR3aa: CASSLFNGDTEAFF
v_gene: TRBV6-2/TRBV6-3; abundance: NA; j_gene: TRBJ2-1; d_gene: NA; CDR3nt: TGTGCCAGCAGTTCGGGACTTTACTCCTACAATGAGCAGTTCTTC; CDR3aa: CASSSGLYSYNEQFF
v_gene: TRBV11-2; abundance: NA; j_gene: TRBJ1-4; d_gene: TRBD1; CDR3nt: TGTGCCAGCAGCTTTACAGGGGATGAAAAACTGTTTTTT; CDR3aa: CASSFTGDEKLFF
v_gene: TRBV27; abundance: NA; j_gene: TRBJ2-7; d_gene: NA; CDR3nt: TGTGCCAGCAGTACAGTCGTGGGAGTTACCTACGAGCAGTACTTC; CDR3aa: CASSTVVGVTYEQYF
v_gene: TRBV9; abundance: NA; j_gene: TRBJ1-2; d_gene: TRBD1; CDR3nt: TGTGCCAGCAGCCATCCGGACAGGAAGGTCTATGGCTACACCTTC; CDR3aa: CASSHPDRKVYGYTF
v_gene: TRBV5-1; abundance: NA; j_gene: TRBJ2-2; d_gene: TRBD1; CDR3nt: TGCGCCAGCAGCCTGGGGACAGGGAACGCCGGGGAGCTGTTTTTT; CDR3aa: CASSLGTGNAGELFF
v_gene: TRBV19; abundance: NA; j_gene: TRBJ1-6; d_gene: TRBD1; CDR3nt: TGTGCCAGTCGACAGGACAGGGGTAATTCACCCCTCCACTTT; CDR3aa: CASRQDRGNSPLHF
v_gene: TRBV6-5; abundance: NA; j_gene: TRBJ1-3; d_gene: TRBD1; CDR3nt: TGTGCCAGCACCCGGGGACAGGACGGGAACACCATATATTTT; CDR3aa: CASTRGQDGNTIYF
v_gene: TRBV30; abundance: NA; j_gene: TRBJ2-3; d_gene: TRBD1; CDR3nt: TGTGCCTGGAGTAGAGCCGGGACAGGGACAGATACGCAGTATTTT; CDR3aa: CAWSRAGTGTDTQYF
v_gene: TRBV7-8; abundance: NA; j_gene: TRBJ1-5; d_gene: NA; CDR3nt: TGTGCCAGCAGCTCCCCGCCAGGGGTTGCCAATCAGCCCCAGCATTTT; CDR3aa: CASSSPPGVANQPQHF
v_gene: TRBV2; abundance: NA; j_gene: TRBJ2-5; d_gene: NA; CDR3nt: TGTGCCAGCAGTGGGGCTGGCGAGACCCAGTACTTC; CDR3aa: CASSGAGETQYF
v_gene: TRBV10-1; abundance: NA; j_gene: TRBJ2-5; d_gene: TRBD1; CDR3nt: TGCGCCAGCAGTTTAGATAGGCAGGGGGCGCGGGGAGGTGTGACCCAGTACTTC; CDR3aa: CASSLDRQGARGGVTQYF
v_gene: TRBV7-9; abundance: NA; j_gene: TRBJ1-6; d_gene: NA; CDR3nt: TGTGCCAGCAGCTTATCCGGGAGGGGGTCCTATAATTCACCCCTCCACTTT; CDR3aa: CASSLSGRGSYNSPLHF
v_gene: TRBV6-1; abundance: NA; j_gene: TRBJ1-6; d_gene: NA; CDR3nt: TGTGCCAGCAGCGAAAGGCGGGTGACGAGCTCCTATAATTCACCCCTCCACTTT; CDR3aa: CASSERRVTSSYNSPLHF
v_gene: TRBV6-5; abundance: NA; j_gene: TRBJ1-2; d_gene: NA; CDR3nt: TGTGCCAGCAGTTACTCGGGCAGGGGTTCTGGCTACACCTTC; CDR3aa: CASSYSGRGSGYTF
v_gene: TRBV7-6; abundance: NA; j_gene: TRBJ2-5; d_gene: TRBD2; CDR3nt: TGTGCCAGCAGCTTAGCGCGTCTGGGGGGGCAAGAGACCCAGTACTTC; CDR3aa: CASSLARLGGQETQYF
v_gene: TRBV19; abundance: NA; j_gene: TRBJ1-2; d_gene: NA; CDR3nt: TGTGCCAGTAGTTCGCGGTTTTACGGCTACACCTTC; CDR3aa: CASSSRFYGYTF
v_gene: TRBV28; abundance: few; j_gene: TRBJ2-2; d_gene: TRBD2; CDR3nt: TGTGCCAGCAGCGTCAGCGGGGGGAACACCGGGGAGCTGTTTTTT; CDR3aa: CASSVSGGNTGELFF
v_gene: TRBV19; abundance: NA; j_gene: TRBJ2-7; d_gene: TRBD2; CDR3nt: TGTGCCAGTAGTATTTTCGGGGGGACCACCTACGAGCAGTACTTC; CDR3aa: CASSIFGGTTYEQYF
v_gene: TRBV7-8; abundance: NA; j_gene: TRBJ2-3; d_gene: NA; CDR3nt: TGTGCCAGCAGCCCTTACACAGATACGCAGTATTTT; CDR3aa: CASSPYTDTQYF
v_gene: TRBV28; abundance: NA; j_gene: TRBJ1-2; d_gene: NA; CDR3nt: TGTGCCAGCAGTTTATCTGCACAGATCTATGGCTACACCTTC; CDR3aa: CASSLSAQIYGYTF
v_gene: TRBV6-1; abundance: NA; j_gene: TRBJ2-7; d_gene: TRBD1; CDR3nt: TGTGCCAGCAGTGAAGCGATTACCGGGACAGGGGGCTACGAGCAGTACTTC; CDR3aa: CASSEAITGTGGYEQYF
v_gene: TRBV7-8; abundance: once; j_gene: TRBJ1-1; d_gene: NA; CDR3nt: TGTGCCAGCAGCTTATGGGGGGAAAATGAAGCTTTCTTT; CDR3aa: CASSLWGENEAFF
v_gene: TRBV27; abundance: NA; j_gene: TRBJ2-1; d_gene: TRBD2; CDR3nt: TGTGCCAGCACCCTAAAAGGACTAGCGGGGGCCCAGTGGGATGAGCAGTTCTTC; CDR3aa: CASTLKGLAGAQWDEQFF
v_gene: TRBV4-1; abundance: few; j_gene: TRBJ2-7; d_gene: TRBD1; CDR3nt: TGCGCCAGCAGCCAACATCGGACAGGGGGGGCCGAGCAGTACTTC; CDR3aa: CASSQHRTGGAEQYF
v_gene: TRBV29-1; abundance: NA; j_gene: TRBJ1-1; d_gene: TRBD1; CDR3nt: TGCAGCGTTACCCACACACAGGGGCGGAATGAAGCTTTCTTT; CDR3aa: CSVTHTQGRNEAFF
v_gene: TRBV13; abundance: NA; j_gene: TRBJ2-7; d_gene: TRBD1; CDR3nt: TGTGCCAGCAGCTTAAGGGGGACAGGGCCCTACGAGCAGTACTTC; CDR3aa: CASSLRGTGPYEQYF
v_gene: TRBV19; abundance: NA; j_gene: TRBJ1-1; d_gene: TRBD1; CDR3nt: TGTGCCAGTAGTATAGATCATACAGGGGGCACTGAAGCTTTCTTT; CDR3aa: CASSIDHTGGTEAFF
v_gene: TRBV2; abundance: NA; j_gene: TRBJ1-1; d_gene: NA; CDR3nt: TGTGCCAGCAGTAATTATCTAGGGGGCACTGAAGCTTTCTTT; CDR3aa: CASSNYLGGTEAFF
v_gene: TRBV12-3/TRBV12-4; abundance: NA; j_gene: TRBJ1-2; d_gene: NA; CDR3nt: TGTGCCAGCAGTTTATCCAATTCCTATGGCTACACCTTC; CDR3aa: CASSLSNSYGYTF
v_gene: TRBV7-9; abundance: NA; j_gene: TRBJ2-7; d_gene: TRBD2; CDR3nt: TGTGCCAGCAGCTTAGCCCTAGCGGGGGCCTACGAGCAGTACTTC; CDR3aa: CASSLALAGAYEQYF
v_gene: TRBV4-1; abundance: NA; j_gene: TRBJ1-1; d_gene: TRBD1; CDR3nt: TGCGCCAGCAGCCGGGACAGCCTGAACACTGAAGCTTTCTTT; CDR3aa: CASSRDSLNTEAFF
v_gene: TRBV19; abundance: NA; j_gene: TRBJ1-2; d_gene: NA; CDR3nt: TGTGCCAGTAGTTTTACAGGGAAGGGGTATGGCTACACCTTC; CDR3aa: CASSFTGKGYGYTF
v_gene: TRBV12-3/TRBV12-4; abundance: NA; j_gene: TRBJ2-1; d_gene: NA; CDR3nt: TGTGCCAGCAGTTCGACCTGGGACTCCCGACCGCTCTTC; CDR3aa: CASSSTWDSRPLF
v_gene: TRBV7-9; abundance: NA; j_gene: TRBJ1-5; d_gene: TRBD1; CDR3nt: TGTGCCAGCAGCACAGGGGTATTCCAGCCCCAGCATTTT; CDR3aa: CASSTGVFQPQHF
v_gene: TRBV6-4; abundance: NA; j_gene: TRBJ2-2; d_gene: TRBD1; CDR3nt: TGTGCCAGCAGTTTGGACAGGACGGACACCGGGGAGCTGTTTTTT; CDR3aa: CASSLDRTDTGELFF
v_gene: TRBV7-2; abundance: NA; j_gene: TRBJ2-1; d_gene: TRBD1; CDR3nt: TGTGCCAGCAGCTACGCCGGGACAGCGAGCAATGAGCAGTTCTTC; CDR3aa: CASSYAGTASNEQFF
v_gene: TRBV11-3; abundance: few; j_gene: TRBJ1-1; d_gene: NA; CDR3nt: TGTGCCAGCAGCTTAGAGGGCTCACAGGGAACTGAAGCTTTCTTT; CDR3aa: CASSLEGSQGTEAFF
v_gene: TRBV28; abundance: once; j_gene: TRBJ1-6; d_gene: TRBD1; CDR3nt: TGTGCCAGCAGTTTACCCCCTGACAGGGCATCACCCCTCCACTTT; CDR3aa: CASSLPPDRASPLHF
v_gene: TRBV15; abundance: NA; j_gene: TRBJ2-5; d_gene: NA; CDR3nt: TGTGCCACCAGCAGGGGCCCAGAGACCCAGTACTTC; CDR3aa: CATSRGPETQYF
v_gene: TRBV18; abundance: NA; j_gene: TRBJ2-5; d_gene: NA; CDR3nt: TGTGCCAGCTCAATTAGACTAGGCCGGCAGACCCAGTACTTC; CDR3aa: CASSIRLGRQTQYF
v_gene: TRBV27; abundance: NA; j_gene: TRBJ1-3; d_gene: NA; CDR3nt: TGTGCCAGCAGCCAAGATCTAGGAAACACCATATATTTT; CDR3aa: CASSQDLGNTIYF
v_gene: TRBV7-2; abundance: NA; j_gene: TRBJ2-7; d_gene: TRBD2; CDR3nt: TGTGCCAGCAGCATACTAGCGGGGAGGAGCTCCTACGAGCAGTACTTC; CDR3aa: CASSILAGRSSYEQYF
v_gene: TRBV9; abundance: NA; j_gene: TRBJ1-5; d_gene: TRBD1; CDR3nt: TGTGCCAGCAGCGACGGACAGGACAATCAGCCCCAGCATTTT; CDR3aa: CASSDGQDNQPQHF
v_gene: TRBV19; abundance: few; j_gene: TRBJ2-2; d_gene: TRBD2; CDR3nt: TGTGCCAGTAGTACACTCGGGGCGGGGGTGAACACCGGGGAGCTGTTTTTT; CDR3aa: CASSTLGAGVNTGELFF
v_gene: TRBV2; abundance: NA; j_gene: TRBJ1-1; d_gene: NA; CDR3nt: TGTGCCAGCAGTCAATTACAGCAATGGGAGACTGAAGCTTTCTTT; CDR3aa: CASSQLQQWETEAFF
v_gene: TRBV4-1; abundance: NA; j_gene: TRBJ2-7; d_gene: NA; CDR3nt: TGCGCCAGCAGCCAAGAGTCTATTTACGAGCAGTACTTC; CDR3aa: CASSQESIYEQYF
v_gene: TRBV19; abundance: NA; j_gene: TRBJ2-3; d_gene: NA; CDR3nt: TGTGCCAGTAGTGCGAAGAGAAGCACAGATACGCAGTATTTT; CDR3aa: CASSAKRSTDTQYF
v_gene: TRBV12-3/TRBV12-4; abundance: NA; j_gene: TRBJ1-5; d_gene: NA; CDR3nt: TGTGCCAGCACCACGGGGGGTCATCGGCCCCAGCATTTT; CDR3aa: CASTTGGHRPQHF
v_gene: TRBV19; abundance: NA; j_gene: TRBJ2-1; d_gene: TRBD2; CDR3nt: TGTGCCAGCAGCGCTCGCAAGGGGACTAGTACTAATGAGCAGTTCTTC; CDR3aa: CASSARKGTSTNEQFF
v_gene: TRBV5-1; abundance: NA; j_gene: TRBJ1-4; d_gene: TRBD1; CDR3nt: TGCGCCAGCAGCTTGGGGGCAGACAGGGGTAATGAAAAACTGTTTTTT; CDR3aa: CASSLGADRGNEKLFF
v_gene: TRBV14; abundance: NA; j_gene: TRBJ2-3; d_gene: TRBD1; CDR3nt: TGTGCCAGCAGCCCAACAGGGGCCCCAGATACGCAGTATTTT; CDR3aa: CASSPTGAPDTQYF